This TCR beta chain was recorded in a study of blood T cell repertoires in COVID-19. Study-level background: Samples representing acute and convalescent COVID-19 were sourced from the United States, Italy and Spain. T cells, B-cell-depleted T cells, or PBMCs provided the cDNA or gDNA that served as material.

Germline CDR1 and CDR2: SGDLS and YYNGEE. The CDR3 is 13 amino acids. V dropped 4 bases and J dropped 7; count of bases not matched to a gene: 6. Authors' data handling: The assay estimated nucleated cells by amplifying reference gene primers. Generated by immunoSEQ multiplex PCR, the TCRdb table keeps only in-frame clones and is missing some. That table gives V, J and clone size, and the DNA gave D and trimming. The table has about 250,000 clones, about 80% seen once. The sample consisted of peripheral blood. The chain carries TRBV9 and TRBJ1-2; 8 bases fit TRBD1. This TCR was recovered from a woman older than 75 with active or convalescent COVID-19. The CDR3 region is CASSNRGTSGYTF. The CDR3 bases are TGTGCCAGCAGCAACAGGGGGACGAGTGGCTACACCTTC.